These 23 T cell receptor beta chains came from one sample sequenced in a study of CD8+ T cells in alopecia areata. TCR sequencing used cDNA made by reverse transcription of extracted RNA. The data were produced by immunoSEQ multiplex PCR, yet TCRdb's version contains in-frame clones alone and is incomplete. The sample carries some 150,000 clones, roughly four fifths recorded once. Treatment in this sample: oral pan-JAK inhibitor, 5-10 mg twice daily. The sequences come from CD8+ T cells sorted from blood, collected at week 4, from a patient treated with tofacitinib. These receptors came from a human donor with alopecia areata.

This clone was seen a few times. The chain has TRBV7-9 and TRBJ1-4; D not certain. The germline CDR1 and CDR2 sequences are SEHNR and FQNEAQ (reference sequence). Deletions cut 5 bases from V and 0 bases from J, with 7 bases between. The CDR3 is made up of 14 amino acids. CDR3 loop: CASSQSATNEKLFF. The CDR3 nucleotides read TGTGCCAGCAGCCAGAGTGCAACTAATGAAAAACTGTTTTTT.

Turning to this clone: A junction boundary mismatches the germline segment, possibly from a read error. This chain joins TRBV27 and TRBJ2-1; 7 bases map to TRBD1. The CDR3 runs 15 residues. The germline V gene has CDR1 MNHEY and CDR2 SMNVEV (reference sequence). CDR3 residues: CAGSSLTGYYNEQFF. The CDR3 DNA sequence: TGTGCCGGCAGTTCCTTGACAGGGTACTACAATGAGCAGTTCTTC.

The CDR3, as DNA: TGCGCCAGCAGCCAAGTCGATAGTTTCTACGAGCAGTACTTC. Protein: CASSQVDSFYEQYF. The V call is TRBV4-1, the J call TRBJ2-7; D is unclear. The CDR3 extends over 14 amino acids. Germline V CDR1 and CDR2: MGHRA, YSYEKL. V was clipped by 1 base and J by 3 bases, with 10 bases between them.

As DNA, the CDR3 is TGCGCCAGCAGCCAAGATACAGGGGGCAATGAAAAACTGTTTTTT. Amino acid sequence: CASSQDTGGNEKLFF. J is TRBJ1-4 and V is TRBV4-3; the match to TRBD1 covers 9 bases. CDR1 and CDR2 from the germline V gene are LGHNA and YSLEER. With V trimmed by 0 bases and J by 5 bases, 1 base remained unmatched. The CDR3 is 15 amino acids.

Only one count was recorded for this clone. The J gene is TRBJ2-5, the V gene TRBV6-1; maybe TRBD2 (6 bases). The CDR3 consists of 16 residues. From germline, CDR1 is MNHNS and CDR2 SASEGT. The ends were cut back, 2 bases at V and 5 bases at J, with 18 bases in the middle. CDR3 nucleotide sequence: TGTGCCAGCAGTGAACCCCCTTTTAGCGGCGCGGAGACCCAGTACTTC. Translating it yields CASSEPPFSGAETQYF.

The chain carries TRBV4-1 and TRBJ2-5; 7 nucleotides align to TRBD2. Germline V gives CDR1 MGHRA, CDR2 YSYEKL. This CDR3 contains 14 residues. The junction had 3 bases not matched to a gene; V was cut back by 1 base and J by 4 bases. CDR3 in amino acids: CASSQGLAVETQYF. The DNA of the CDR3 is TGCGCCAGCAGCCAAGGCCTAGCGGTAGAGACCCAGTACTTC.

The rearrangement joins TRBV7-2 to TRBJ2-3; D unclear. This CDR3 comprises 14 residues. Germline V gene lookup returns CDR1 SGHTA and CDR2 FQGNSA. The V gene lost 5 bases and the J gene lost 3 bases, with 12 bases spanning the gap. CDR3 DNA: TGTGCCAGCAGCCCCTGGGGTAGTACAGATACGCAGTATTTT. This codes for CASSPWGSTDTQYF. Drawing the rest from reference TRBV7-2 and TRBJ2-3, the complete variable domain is GAGVSQSPSNKVTEKGKDVELRCDPISGHTALYWYRQSLGQGLEFLIYFQGNSAPDKSGLPSDRFSAERTGGSVSTLTIQRTQQEDSAVYLCASSPWGSTDTQYFGPGTRLTVL.

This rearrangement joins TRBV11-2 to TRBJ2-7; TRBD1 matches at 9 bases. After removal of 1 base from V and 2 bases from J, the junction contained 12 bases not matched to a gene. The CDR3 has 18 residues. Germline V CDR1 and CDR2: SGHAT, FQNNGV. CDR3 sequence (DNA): TGTGCCAGCAGCTTAGCACCACAGGGGGCCATAAGGGCCTACGAGCAGTACTTC. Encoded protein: CASSLAPQGAIRAYEQYF.

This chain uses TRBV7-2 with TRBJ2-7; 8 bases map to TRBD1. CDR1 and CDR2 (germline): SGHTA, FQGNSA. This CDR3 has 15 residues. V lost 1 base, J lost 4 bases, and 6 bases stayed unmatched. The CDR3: CASSLVAGGRYEQYF. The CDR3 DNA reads TGTGCCAGCAGCTTAGTGGCAGGGGGCAGGTACGAGCAGTACTTC.

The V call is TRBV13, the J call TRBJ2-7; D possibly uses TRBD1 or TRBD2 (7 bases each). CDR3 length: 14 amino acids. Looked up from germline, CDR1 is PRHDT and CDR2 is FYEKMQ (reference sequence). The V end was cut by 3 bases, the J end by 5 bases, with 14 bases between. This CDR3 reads CASSFDREGNEQYF. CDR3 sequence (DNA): TGTGCCAGCAGCTTTGACAGGGAGGGTAACGAGCAGTACTTC.

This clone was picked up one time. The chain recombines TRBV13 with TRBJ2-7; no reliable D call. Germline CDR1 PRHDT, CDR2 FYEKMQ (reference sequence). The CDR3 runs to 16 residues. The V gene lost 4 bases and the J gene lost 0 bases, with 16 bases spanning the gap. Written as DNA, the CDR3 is TGTGCCAGCAGCTCCTCCGATATCCGGAACTCCTACGAGCAGTACTTC. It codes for CASSSSDIRNSYEQYF. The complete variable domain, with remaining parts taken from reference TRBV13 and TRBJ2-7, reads AAGVIQSPRHLIKEKRETATLKCYPIPRHDTVYWYQQGPGQDPQFLISFYEKMQSDKGSIPDRFSAQQFSDYHSELNMSSLELGDSALYFCASSSSDIRNSYEQYFGPGTRLTVT.

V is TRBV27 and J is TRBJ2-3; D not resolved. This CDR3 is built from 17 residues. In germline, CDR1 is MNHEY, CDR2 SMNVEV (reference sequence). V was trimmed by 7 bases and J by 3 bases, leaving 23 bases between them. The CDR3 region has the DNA TGTGCCAGCACTCCATCCCGGGCAGGCTACCGTACAGATACGCAGTATTTT. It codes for CASTPSRAGYRTDTQYF.

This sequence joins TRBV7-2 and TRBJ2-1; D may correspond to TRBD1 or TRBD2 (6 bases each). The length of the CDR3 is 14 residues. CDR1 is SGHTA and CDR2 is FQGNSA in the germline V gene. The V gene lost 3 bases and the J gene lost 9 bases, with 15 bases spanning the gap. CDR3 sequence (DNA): TGTGCCAGCAGCTTCGGCAGGGGAGGAGGTGAGCAGTTCTTC. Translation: CASSFGRGGGEQFF.

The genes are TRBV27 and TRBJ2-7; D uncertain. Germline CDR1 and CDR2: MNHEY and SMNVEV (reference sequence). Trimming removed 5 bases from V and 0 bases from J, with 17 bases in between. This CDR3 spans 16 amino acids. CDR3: CASSPISLPNSYEQYF. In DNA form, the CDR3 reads TGTGCCAGCAGTCCAATCAGCTTACCGAACTCCTACGAGCAGTACTTC.

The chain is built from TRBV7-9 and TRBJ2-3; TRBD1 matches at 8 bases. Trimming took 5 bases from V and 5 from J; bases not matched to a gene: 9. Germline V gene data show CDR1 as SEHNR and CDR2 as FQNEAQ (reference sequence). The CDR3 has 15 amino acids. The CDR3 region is CASSKGQDWVDTQYF. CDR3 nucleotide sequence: TGTGCCAGCAGCAAGGGACAGGACTGGGTAGATACGCAGTATTTT. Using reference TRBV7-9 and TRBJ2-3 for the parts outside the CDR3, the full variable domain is DTGVSQNPRHKITKRGQNVTFRCDPISEHNRLYWYRQTLGQGPEFLTYFQNEAQLEKSRLLSDRFSAERPKGSFSTLEIQRTEQGDSAMYLCASSKGQDWVDTQYFGPGTRLTVL.

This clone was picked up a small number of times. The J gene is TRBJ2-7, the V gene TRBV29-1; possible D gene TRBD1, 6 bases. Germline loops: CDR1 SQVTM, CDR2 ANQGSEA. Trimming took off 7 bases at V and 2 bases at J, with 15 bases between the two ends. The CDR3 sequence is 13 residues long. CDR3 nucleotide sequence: TGCAGCGCAACAGGACAGAGTACCTACGAGCAGTACTTC. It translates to CSATGQSTYEQYF.

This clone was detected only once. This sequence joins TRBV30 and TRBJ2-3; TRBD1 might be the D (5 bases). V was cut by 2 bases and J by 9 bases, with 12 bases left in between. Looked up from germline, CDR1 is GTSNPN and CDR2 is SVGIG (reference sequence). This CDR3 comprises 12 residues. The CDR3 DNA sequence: TGTGCCTGGAGTAGGGGCGTGTTAACGCAGTATTTT. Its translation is CAWSRGVLTQYF.

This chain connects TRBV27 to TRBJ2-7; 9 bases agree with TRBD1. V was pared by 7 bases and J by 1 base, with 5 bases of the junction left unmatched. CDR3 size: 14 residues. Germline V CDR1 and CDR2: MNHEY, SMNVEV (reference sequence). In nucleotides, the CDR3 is TGTGCCAGCACCGCCGGGACAGGGTCCTACGAGCAGTACTTC. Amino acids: CASTAGTGSYEQYF.

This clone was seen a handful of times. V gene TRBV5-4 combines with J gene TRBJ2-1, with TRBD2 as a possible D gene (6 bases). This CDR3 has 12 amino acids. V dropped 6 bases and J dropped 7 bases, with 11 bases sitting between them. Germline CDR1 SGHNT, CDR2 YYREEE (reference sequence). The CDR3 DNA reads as TGTGCCAGCACGGGAGAAGGAAATGAGCAGTTCTTC. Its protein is CASTGEGNEQFF. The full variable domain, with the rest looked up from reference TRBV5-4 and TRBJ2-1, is ETGVTQSPTHLIKTRGQQVTLRCSSQSGHNTVSWYQQALGQGPQFIFQYYREEENGRGNFPPRFSGLQFPNYSSELNVNALELDDSALYLCASTGEGNEQFFGPGTRLTVL.

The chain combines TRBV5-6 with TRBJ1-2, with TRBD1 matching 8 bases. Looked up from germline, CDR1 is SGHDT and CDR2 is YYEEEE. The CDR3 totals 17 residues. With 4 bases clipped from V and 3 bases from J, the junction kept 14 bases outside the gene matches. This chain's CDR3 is CASSRGTGRMDYYGYTF. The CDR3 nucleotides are TGTGCCAGCAGCAGGGGGACAGGACGGATGGACTACTATGGCTACACCTTC.

The CDR3: CASSYSKVAPYGYTF. The CDR3 DNA sequence: TGTGCCAGCAGTTACTCGAAGGTTGCTCCATATGGCTACACCTTC. The V call is TRBV6-6, the J call TRBJ1-2; D is unresolved. The CDR3 contains 15 residues. Germline V CDR1 and CDR2: MNHNY, SVGAGI (reference sequence). Between the trimmed V and J ends, which lost 0 bases and 5 bases, there was a span of 13 bases.

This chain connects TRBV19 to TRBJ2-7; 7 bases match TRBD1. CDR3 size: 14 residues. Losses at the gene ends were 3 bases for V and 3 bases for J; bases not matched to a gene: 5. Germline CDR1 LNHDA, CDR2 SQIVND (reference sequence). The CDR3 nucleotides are TGTGCCAGTAGTATTGGGACAGATAACTACGAGCAGTACTTC. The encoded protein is CASSIGTDNYEQYF.

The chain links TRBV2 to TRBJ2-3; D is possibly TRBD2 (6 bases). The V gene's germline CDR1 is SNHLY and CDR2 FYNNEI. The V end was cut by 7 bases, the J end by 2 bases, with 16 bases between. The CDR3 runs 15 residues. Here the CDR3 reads CASKASAWYTDTQYF. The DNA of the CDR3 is TGTGCCAGCAAGGCTAGCGCGTGGTACACAGATACGCAGTATTTT.